The entry that follows covers one T cell receptor beta chain sequence. Its antigen is unknown. The sample comes from a study of OX40 agonist ivuxolimab in advanced cancers. Turning to the study itself: Ivuxolimab, which patients received intravenously every 2 weeks, was dosed at 0.01 to 10 mg/kg.

The study's findings and limits: Averaged across samples, CD8+ T cells carried more expanded clones than CD4+ did.

TCRdb's copy holds only in-frame clones and misses some; the assay was immunoSEQ multiplex PCR. The repertoire holds some 41,000 clones, about 90% seen once, with 6% in the top ten. V was pared by 0 bases and J by 2 bases, with 6 bases of the junction left unmatched. The germline gives CDR1 LGHNT, CDR2 FRNRAP. The CDR3 runs to 18 residues. The sample in question was CD4+ or CD8+ T cells sorted from blood, obtained in a trial of the OX40 agonist ivuxolimab. The clonotype originates from an adult with an advanced solid tumor such as melanoma, head and neck, liver or kidney cancer. The V call is TRBV12-5, the J call TRBJ2-3, with TRBD2 identical over 12 bases. DNA for the CDR3: TGTGCTAGTGGTTTGGTCAAGGGACTAGCGGGTGTCACAGATACGCAGTATTTT. Amino acids: CASGLVKGLAGVTDTQYF.